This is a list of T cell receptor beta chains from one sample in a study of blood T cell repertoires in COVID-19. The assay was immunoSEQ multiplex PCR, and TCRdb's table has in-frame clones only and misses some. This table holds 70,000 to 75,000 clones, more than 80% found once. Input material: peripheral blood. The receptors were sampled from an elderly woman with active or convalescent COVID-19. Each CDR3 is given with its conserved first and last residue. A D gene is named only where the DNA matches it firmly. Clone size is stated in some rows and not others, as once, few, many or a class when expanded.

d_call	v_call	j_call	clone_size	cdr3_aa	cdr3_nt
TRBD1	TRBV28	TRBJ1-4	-	CASSLRTTGDRGVKLFF	TGTGCCAGCAGTCTTAGGACGACCGGAGACAGGGGAGTAAAACTGTTTTTT
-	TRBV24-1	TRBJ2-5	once	CATSDPRGTQETQYF	TGTGCCACCAGTGACCCTAGGGGGACACAAGAGACCCAGTACTTC
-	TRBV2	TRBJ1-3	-	CASSPGDSGNTIYF	TGTGCCAGCAGCCCAGGGGACTCTGGAAACACCATATATTTT
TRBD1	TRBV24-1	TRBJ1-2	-	CATSARQGTYGYTF	TGTGCCACCAGTGCCCGACAGGGGACCTATGGCTACACCTTC
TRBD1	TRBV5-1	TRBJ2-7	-	CASSTGGDSYEQYF	TGCGCCAGCAGTACAGGGGGCGATAGCTACGAGCAGTACTTC
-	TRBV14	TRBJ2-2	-	CASSQGAGGELFF	TGTGCCAGCAGCCAAGGGGCTGGAGGGGAGCTGTTTTTT
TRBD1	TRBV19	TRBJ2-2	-	CASKQGQVTGELFF	TGTGCCAGTAAACAGGGACAGGTCACCGGGGAGCTGTTTTTT
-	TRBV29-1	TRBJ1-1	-	CSVVRDTEAFF	TGCAGCGTTGTGAGGGATACTGAAGCTTTCTTT
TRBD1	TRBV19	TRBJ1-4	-	CASSAGEWTGGVYEKLFF	TGTGCCAGTAGCGCAGGCGAATGGACAGGGGGCGTCTATGAAAAACTGTTTTTT
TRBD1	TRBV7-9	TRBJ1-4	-	CASSIKDRALNEKLFF	TGTGCCAGCAGCATCAAGGACAGGGCCCTTAATGAAAAACTGTTTTTT
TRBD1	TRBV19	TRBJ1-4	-	CASRHTGTGNEKLFF	TGTGCCAGTAGACATACCGGGACAGGGAATGAAAAACTGTTTTTT
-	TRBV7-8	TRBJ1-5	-	CASSLAGWNQPQHF	TGTGCCAGCAGCTTAGCCGGGTGGAATCAGCCCCAGCATTTT
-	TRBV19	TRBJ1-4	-	CASTARFGKYGANEKLFF	TGTGCCAGTACCGCTAGGTTCGGGAAGTACGGGGCTAATGAAAAACTGTTTTTT
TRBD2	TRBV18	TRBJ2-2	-	CASSPYPSGGATNTGELFF	TGTGCCAGCTCACCCTACCCTAGCGGGGGGGCCACGAACACCGGGGAGCTGTTTTTT
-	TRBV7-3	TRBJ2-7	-	CASSLTPFYVNYEQYF	TGTGCCAGCAGCTTAACGCCCTTCTATGTCAACTACGAGCAGTACTTC
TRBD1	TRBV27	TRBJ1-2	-	CASSQSDRVYGYTF	TGTGCCAGCAGTCAATCGGACAGGGTCTATGGCTACACCTTC
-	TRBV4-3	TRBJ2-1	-	CASSLRGAEEQFF	TGCGCCAGCAGCCTCCGGGGTGCAGAGGAGCAGTTCTTC
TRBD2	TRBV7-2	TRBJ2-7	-	CASSLLAGVSEQYF	TGTGCCAGCAGCTTGCTAGCGGGAGTTTCCGAGCAGTACTTC
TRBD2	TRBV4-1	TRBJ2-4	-	CASSQSLAGGQNIQYF	TGCGCCAGCAGCCAGTCACTAGCGGGGGGGCAAAACATTCAGTACTTC
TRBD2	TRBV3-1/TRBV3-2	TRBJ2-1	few	CASSLTSGRDYEQFF	TGTGCCAGCAGCCTGACTAGCGGGAGGGACTATGAGCAGTTCTTC
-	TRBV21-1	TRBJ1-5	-	CASSKEVARGFDQPQHF	TGTGCCAGCAGCAAAGAGGTGGCCAGGGGCTTTGATCAGCCCCAGCATTTT
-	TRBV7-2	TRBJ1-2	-	CASSQDRKRYTF	TGTGCCAGCAGCCAAGACAGAAAACGCTACACCTTC
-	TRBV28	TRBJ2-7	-	CASSLIRGRSYEQYF	TGTGCCAGCAGTTTAATAAGGGGGAGATCTTACGAGCAGTACTTC
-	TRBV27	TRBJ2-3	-	CASSLQGPDTQYF	TGTGCCAGCAGTTTACAGGGTCCAGATACGCAGTATTTT
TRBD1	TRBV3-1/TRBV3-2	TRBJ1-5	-	CASNQDGTGYNQPQHF	TGTGCCAGCAACCAAGACGGGACAGGGTACAATCAGCCCCAGCATTTT
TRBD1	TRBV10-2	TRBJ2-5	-	CASSDNRGIGTQYF	TGCGCCAGCAGTGATAACAGGGGGATCGGGACCCAGTACTTC
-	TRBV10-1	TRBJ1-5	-	CARRTAPHQPQHF	TGCGCCAGGAGGACAGCTCCTCATCAGCCCCAGCATTTT
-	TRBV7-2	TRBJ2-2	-	CASSLASVAGELFF	TGTGCCAGCAGCTTAGCTAGCGTCGCCGGGGAGCTGTTTTTT
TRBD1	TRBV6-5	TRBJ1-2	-	CASTDRGQVYGYTF	TGTGCCAGCACCGACAGGGGCCAGGTCTATGGCTACACCTTC
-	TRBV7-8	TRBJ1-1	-	CASSRRGGRANTEAFF	TGTGCCAGCAGTCGAAGGGGGGGCAGGGCAAACACTGAAGCTTTCTTT
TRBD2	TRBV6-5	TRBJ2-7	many	CASSYSIAGYEQYF	TGTGCCAGCAGTTACTCGATAGCGGGCTACGAGCAGTACTTC
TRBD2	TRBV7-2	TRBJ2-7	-	CASSLVISGSYEQYF	TGTGCCAGCAGCTTAGTAATCAGCGGGAGCTACGAGCAGTACTTC
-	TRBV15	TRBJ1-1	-	CATSSIIPGPGGEAFF	TGTGCCACCAGCAGCATCATTCCAGGGCCCGGAGGGGAAGCTTTCTTT